Below, one T cell receptor (beta chain) is given with its context. Its target is not known. A sample-barcoded 5' primer and a J-beta primer mix were used in a second PCR of roughly 6 to 11 cycles. TCRdb reprocessed the 5' RACE reads with MiXCR, giving one entry per CDR3 protein. The sample shows 710,000 or so distinct CDR3 sequences, 22% of them seen only once. Roughly 10 milliliters of peripheral blood were drawn from each donor. The sample originates from a study of blood T cells in healthy people across ages. Study outcomes and limitations: Getting older went along with TCR beta diversity per million T cells dropping roughly linearly.

The CDR3 extends over 14 amino acids. The germline V gene encodes CDR1 SGDLS and CDR2 YYNGEE. Trimming removed 0 bases from V and 6 bases from J, with 10 bases in between. V usage is TRBV9 and J usage is TRBJ2-1; possible D gene TRBD2, 6 bases. The sequenced sample consisted of blood. The clonotype comes from a man aged 65 to 85 in good health. CDR3 region: CASSVVETSNEQFF. The CDR3 region has the DNA TGTGCCAGCAGCGTAGTTGAGACTAGCAATGAGCAGTTCTTC.